This T cell receptor beta chain was obtained from a study of Ad26.COV2.S vaccination and SARS-CoV-2 variants. This CDR3 is 14 amino acids long. Looked up from germline, CDR1 is LGHNA and CDR2 is YNFKEQ. V lost 6 bases to trimming and J lost 0 bases, with 11 bases between them. Notes on this clone: Its antigen is unknown.

As to treatment: around 19 received Ad26.COV2.S at low or high dose, single or two shots; about 5 received placebo; per-sample allocation not given. Vaccine and placebo recipients were sampled on day 63 after the first injection. Study-level points and caveats: Spike-specific TCR breadth ran higher among vaccine recipients than placebo recipients. Using TCR breadth and depth analyses may have led to underestimated total T cell responses.

The repertoire was sequenced with immunoSEQ multiplex PCR; TCRdb's copy has only in-frame clones and lacks some. This sample yields over 250,000 clones, of which 87% are seen a single time; over 2.5% belongs to the top ten. The chain uses TRBV4-2 and TRBJ1-1, with unresolved D. The sample consisted of peripheral blood, taken in a trial of Ad26.COV2.S vaccine versus placebo. This TCR was recovered from a person aged 18-60 years who received the Ad26.COV2.S COVID-19 vaccine or a placebo. The DNA of the CDR3 is TGTGCCAGCAGACCGACGGGATTGAACACTGAAGCTTTCTTT. Translation gives CASRPTGLNTEAFF.